These 21 T cell receptor beta chains came from one sample sequenced in a study of T cells in Graves' hyperthyroidism and ophthalmopathy. RNA transcripts were the template for amplifying TCR beta CDR3 regions. In the first-round RT-PCR of the TCR CDR3, the HTBI primer set was used. MiXCR, applied by TCRdb to the multiplex PCR reads, yields one record per CDR3 protein. The data contain about 300,000 distinct CDR3 sequences, roughly 19% of them singletons. Material: blood. The receptors derive from a man aged 50-59 years with Graves' ophthalmopathy.

The rearrangement links TRBV10-3 to TRBJ2-3; either TRBD1 or TRBD2 may supply D (6 bases each). The CDR3 covers 14 residues. Germline V gives CDR1 ENHRY, CDR2 SYGVKD. V was pared by 5 bases and J by 4 bases, with 13 bases between. CDR3 DNA: TGTGCCATCAGTTCTAGGGGGGTTGCAGATACGCAGTATTTT. It is translated as CAISSRGVADTQYF.

This clonotype was counted only a few times. V gene TRBV7-9 combines with J gene TRBJ2-7; 7 positions agree with TRBD2. V shed 0 bases, J shed 2 bases, and the junction held 7 bases outside the gene matches. The CDR3 totals 16 residues. Germline V gene sequence: CDR1 SEHNR, CDR2 FQNEAQ (reference sequence). The CDR3 DNA is TGTGCCAGCAGCTTAGCGGGGGGAGGGGTAACCTACGAGCAGTACTTC. This codes for CASSLAGGGVTYEQYF.

This clonotype occurred a few times. The V and J genes are TRBV25-1 and TRBJ2-6; D is unclear. Per germline, CDR1 MGHDK and CDR2 SYGVNS. The CDR3 contains 16 residues. The V gene lost 1 base and the J gene lost 0 bases, with 7 bases spanning the gap. The CDR3 DNA reads as TGTGCCAGCAGTGAATTAACAAGCTCTGGGGCCAACGTCCTGACTTTC. Translating it yields CASSELTSSGANVLTF.

This clonotype occurred many times. The J gene is TRBJ1-1, the V gene TRBV20-1; D not certain. The CDR3 consists of 14 residues. The germline V gene has CDR1 DFQATT and CDR2 SNEGSKA (reference sequence). Trimming removed 3 bases at V and 8 bases at J, with 19 bases between. The CDR3 nucleotides are TGCAGTGCTAGTCCGGTCCTAGATCCCGCAGAAGCTTTCTTT. Residues: CSASPVLDPAEAFF.

This clonotype was seen a handful of times. The J gene is TRBJ1-2, the V gene TRBV20-1, with TRBD1 identical over 12 bases. The ends lost 0 bases at V and 4 bases at J; junction bases unmatched: 3. The germline V gene has CDR1 DFQATT and CDR2 SNEGSKA (reference sequence). There are 15 residues in the CDR3. CDR3 in DNA: TGCAGTGCTAGAGATGGGACAGGGGGCGCCTATGGCTACACCTTC. This sequence encodes CSARDGTGGAYGYTF.

This clonotype was recorded a few times. The V call is TRBV5-1, the J call TRBJ2-1; 8 bases map to TRBD1. The CDR3 covers 15 residues. Trimming cost V 4 bases and J 5 bases; bases outside gene matches: 8. From germline, CDR1 is SGHRS and CDR2 YFSETQ. As DNA, the CDR3 is TGCGCCAGCAGCGGCTGGACAGGGAGCCACAATGAGCAGTTCTTC. It is translated as CASSGWTGSHNEQFF.

This clonotype was detected a few times. The V gene is TRBV9, the J gene TRBJ2-5; TRBD2 matches 11 bases. In germline, CDR1 is SGDLS, CDR2 YYNGEE. The V and J ends lost 3 bases and 4 bases, in that order; junction bases with no gene match: 2. This CDR3 spans 14 amino acids. CDR3 DNA: TGTGCCAGCAGCGCCGGGACTAGCGGAGAGACCCAGTACTTC. Residues: CASSAGTSGETQYF.

As to this clonotype: This clone may be a read error of a much larger clone one base away. V gene TRBV11-2 combines with J gene TRBJ2-2, with D possibly matching TRBD2 (6 bases). CDR3 length equals 22 residues. Germline values: CDR1 SGHAT, CDR2 FQNNGV. The CDR3 region has the DNA TGTGCCAGCAGCTTAGATAGTACAAGAATGGGGGACGAATCCGCGAACACCGGGGGGCTGTTTTTT. This encodes CASSLDSTRMGDESANTGGLFF.

The rearrangement uses TRBV12-3 or TRBV12-4 and TRBJ2-1, with TRBD2 matching over 15 bases. V gave up 2 bases and J gave up 4 bases; unmatched junction bases: 9. CDR3 length: 19 residues. CDR3 DNA sequence: TGTGCCAGCAGTTTACAAGGACTAGCGGGAGGGAGAACTTACAATGAGCAGTTCTTC. Encoded protein: CASSLQGLAGGRTYNEQFF.

This clonotype was observed at least ten times. The V and J genes are TRBV6-1 and TRBJ2-7; 9 bases are shared with TRBD2. The CDR3 runs 16 residues. V trimming: 2 bases; J trimming: 3 bases; junction bases outside the gene matches: 8. CDR1 MNHNS and CDR2 SASEGT come from the germline V gene. CDR3 sequence reads: CASSEIGAGGYYEQYF. The CDR3 DNA reads TGTGCCAGCAGTGAAATTGGAGCGGGAGGATACTACGAGCAGTACTTC.

V gene TRBV4-1 combines with J gene TRBJ2-1; no definite D call. Germline V lookup: CDR1 MGHRA, CDR2 YSYEKL. The ends were cut back, 0 bases at V and 1 base at J, with 7 bases in the middle. The CDR3 length is 15 residues. For the CDR3, the DNA is TGCGCCAGCAGCCAAGATCTAGAGTCCTACAATGAGCAGTTCTTC. Amino acid sequence: CASSQDLESYNEQFF.

The V call is TRBV11-2, the J call TRBJ2-3; no definite D call. V dropped 4 bases and J dropped 4 bases, with 9 bases sitting between them. CDR1 is SGHAT, CDR2 FQNNGV, per germline. This CDR3 spans 13 amino acids. The CDR3 nucleotides read TGTGCCAGCAGCTGGACCCCATCAGATACGCAGTATTTT. Its protein product is CASSWTPSDTQYF.

The chain combines TRBV12-3 or TRBV12-4 with TRBJ2-3; 8 bases are a match to TRBD2. Unmatched junction bases numbered 5, after V lost 3 bases and J lost 3 bases. This CDR3 contains 15 residues. The CDR3 coding sequence is TGTGCCAGCAGTTTTCGGGAGGGGATAACAGATACGCAGTATTTT. Translation: CASSFREGITDTQYF.

This clonotype was seen only a few times. The chain is built from TRBV18 and TRBJ1-1, with 8 bases matching TRBD1. The germline V gene has CDR1 KGHSH and CDR2 LQKENI. The V and J ends lost 4 bases and 5 bases, in that order; junction bases with no gene match: 6. The CDR3 is 14 residues long. The CDR3 nucleotides read TGTGCCAGCTCACTTAAACGACAGGGGACTGAAGCTTTCTTT. Amino acid sequence: CASSLKRQGTEAFF.

This clonotype was detected many times. CDR3 loop: CASSKQGAANQPQHF. Written as DNA, the CDR3 is TGTGCCAGCAGCAAACAGGGGGCTGCCAATCAGCCCCAGCATTTT. The chain has TRBV6-1 and TRBJ1-5; 9 nucleotides match TRBD1. There are 15 residues in the CDR3. V was pared by 6 bases and J by 3 bases, with 6 bases of the junction left unmatched. Germline-derived CDR1 and CDR2 are MNHNS and SASEGT.

This clonotype was seen ten or more times. The V gene is TRBV7-9, the J gene TRBJ2-7; 8 nucleotides match TRBD2. V lost 5 bases, J lost 0 bases, and 6 bases stayed unmatched. This CDR3 is built from 15 residues. From germline, CDR1 is SEHNR and CDR2 FQNEAQ (reference sequence). In nucleotides, the CDR3 is TGTGCCAGCAGCCCAAAGCGGGAGAGCTCCTACGAGCAGTACTTC. It translates to CASSPKRESSYEQYF.

V is TRBV6-1 and J is TRBJ2-1; no reliable D call. This CDR3 comprises 11 residues. Germline V lookup: CDR1 MNHNS, CDR2 SASEGT. Trimming cost V 3 bases and J 12 bases, with 9 bases left between them. CDR3: CASSETLGQFF. The CDR3 region has the DNA TGTGCCAGCAGTGAGACACTCGGGCAGTTCTTC.

Note on this clonotype: Without the conserved terminal phenylalanine or tryptophan, this CDR3 likely stems from a read error. The V gene is TRBV12-3 or TRBV12-4, the J gene TRBJ2-2; D perhaps matches TRBD1 (5 bases). CDR3 size: 16 residues. Trimming pared 2 bases from V and 3 bases from J, leaving 13 bases between. CDR3 amino acids: CASSLLVGPDTGELFL. CDR3 DNA sequence: TGTGCCAGCAGTTTACTTGTGGGGCCGGACACCGGGGAGCTGTTTCTT.

The chain employs TRBV10-3 and TRBJ1-2, with a weak D call TRBD1 (5 bases). CDR1 is ENHRY and CDR2 is SYGVKD in the germline V gene. The CDR3 consists of 15 residues. With 2 bases removed from V and 0 bases from J, the gap between germline ends came to 10 bases. In nucleotides, the CDR3 is TGTGCCATCAGTGAGAATGGCAGGGCTAACTATGGCTACACCTTC. As protein: CAISENGRANYGYTF.

This clonotype has a count of ten or more. The chain couples TRBV11-3 to TRBJ2-7, with 8 bases lining up with TRBD1. Trimming cost V 1 base and J 5 bases; bases outside gene matches: 4. Germline CDR1 reads SGHNT; CDR2 reads YENEEA. The CDR3 runs to 14 residues. CDR3 nucleotides: TGTGCCAGCAGCTTAGGGCAGGGGGCTGACGAGCAGTACTTC. Encoded protein: CASSLGQGADEQYF. The variable domain in full, with the rest retrieved from reference TRBV11-3 and TRBJ2-7, is EAGVVQSPRYKIIEKKQPVAFWCNPISGHNTLYWYLQNLGQGPELLIRYENEEAVDDSQLPKDRFSAERLKGVDSTLKIQPAELGDSAVYLCASSLGQGADEQYFGPGTRLTVT.

This clonotype turned up a few times. The chain carries TRBV20-1 and TRBJ2-2; 8 bases align to TRBD2. This CDR3 is built from 15 residues. Germline V CDR1 and CDR2: DFQATT, SNEGSKA (reference sequence). V lost 3 bases, J lost 4 bases, and 7 bases stayed unmatched. CDR3 region: CSARESGSPTGELFF. The CDR3 coding sequence is TGCAGTGCTAGGGAAAGCGGGAGCCCCACCGGGGAGCTGTTTTTT.